The source of this TCR beta chain is a study of T cells in Graves' hyperthyroidism and ophthalmopathy. The study, taken as a whole, reports: Appearing also in blood were most of the thyroid clonotypes expanded above 0.001.

Patients aged 18 to 65 with hyperthyroidism were newly diagnosed, with duration under 2 months. Patients with uncontrolled infections, other autoimmune diseases, pregnancy or lactation were excluded. Orbital computed tomography, thyroid ultrasound, serum thyroxine and TRAb, and clinical symptoms together informed the diagnoses. This clonotype was counted a few times. What it recognizes is unknown. Amplification targeted TCR beta CDR3 regions from RNA transcripts. The HTBI set primed first-round TCR CDR3 RT-PCR. TCRdb independently ran MiXCR on the multiplex PCR reads; one entry per CDR3 protein. The sample contains some 380,000 distinct CDR3 sequences, about 13% of which appear only once. This CDR3 is built from 13 residues. Looked up from germline, CDR1 is SQVTM and CDR2 is ANQGSEA. V was clipped by 8 bases and J by 4 bases; unmatched bases: 6.

This sequence joins TRBV29-1 and TRBJ2-5, with 11 bases matching TRBD1. The sequencing sample was made of blood. The clonotype was recovered from a man younger than 40 with Graves' hyperthyroidism that later progressed to Graves' ophthalmopathy. The CDR3 DNA reads TGCAGCTCGGACAGGGGGCTCAGAGAGACCCAGTACTTC. It translates to CSSDRGLRETQYF.